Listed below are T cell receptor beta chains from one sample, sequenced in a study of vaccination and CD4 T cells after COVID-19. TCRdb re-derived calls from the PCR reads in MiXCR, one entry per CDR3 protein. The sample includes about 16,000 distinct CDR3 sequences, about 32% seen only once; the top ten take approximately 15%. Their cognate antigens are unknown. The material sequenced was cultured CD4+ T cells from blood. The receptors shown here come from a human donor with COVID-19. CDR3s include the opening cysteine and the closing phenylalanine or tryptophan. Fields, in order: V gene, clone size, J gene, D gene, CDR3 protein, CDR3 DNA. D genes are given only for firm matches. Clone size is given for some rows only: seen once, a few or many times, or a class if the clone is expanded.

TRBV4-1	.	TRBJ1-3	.	CASSQGFGAGNTIYF	TGCGCCAGCAGCCAAGGGTTTGGGGCAGGAAACACCATATATTTT
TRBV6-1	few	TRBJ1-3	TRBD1	CASSSPQGISGNTIYF	TGTGCCAGCAGCTCCCCACAGGGGATCTCTGGAAACACCATATATTTT
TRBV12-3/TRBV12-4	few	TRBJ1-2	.	CASSLARGKDGYTF	TGTGCCAGCAGTTTAGCTAGGGGAAAGGATGGCTACACCTTC
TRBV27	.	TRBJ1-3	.	CASSRGRLSSGNTIYF	TGTGCCAGCAGCCGAGGACGGCTAAGCTCTGGAAACACCATATATTTT
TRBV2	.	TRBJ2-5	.	CASSVGGQTQYF	TGTGCCAGCAGTGTAGGGGGGCAGACCCAGTACTTC
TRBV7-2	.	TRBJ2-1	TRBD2	CASSPLGGGATNEQFF	TGTGCCAGCAGCCCCCTAGGCGGGGGGGCCACCAATGAGCAGTTCTTC
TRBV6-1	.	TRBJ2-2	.	CASRRTDTNTGELFF	TGTGCCAGCAGACGGACGGACACGAACACCGGGGAGCTGTTTTTT
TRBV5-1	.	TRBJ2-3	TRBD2	CASSLSRGGADTQYF	TGCGCCAGCAGCTTGAGCCGGGGGGGCGCAGATACGCAGTATTTT
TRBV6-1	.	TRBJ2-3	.	CASSESTGADTQYF	TGTGCCAGCAGTGAGTCAACGGGGGCCGATACGCAGTATTTT
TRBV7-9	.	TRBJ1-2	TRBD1	CASSFDRAGGYTF	TGTGCCAGCAGCTTCGACAGGGCGGGCGGCTACACCTTC
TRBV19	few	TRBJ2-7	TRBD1	CASRDRGLSEQYF	TGTGCCAGCCGGGACAGGGGGCTTAGTGAGCAGTACTTC
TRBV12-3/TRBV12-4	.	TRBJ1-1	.	CASSTYRQKNTEAFF	TGTGCCAGCAGCACGTACCGACAGAAGAACACTGAAGCTTTCTTT
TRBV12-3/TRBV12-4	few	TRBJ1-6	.	CASSLRSGNSPLHF	TGTGCCAGCAGTTTAAGGTCCGGAAATTCACCCCTCCACTTT
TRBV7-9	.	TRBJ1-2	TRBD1	CASSYGTGVNGYTF	TGTGCCAGCAGCTACGGGACAGGGGTGAATGGCTACACCTTC
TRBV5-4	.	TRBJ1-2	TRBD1	CASSLLSGQGVRNYGYTF	TGTGCCAGCAGCCTACTTAGCGGACAGGGGGTCAGAAACTATGGCTACACCTTC
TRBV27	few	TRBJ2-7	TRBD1	CASRYGQGTYEQYF	TGTGCCAGCCGATATGGACAGGGGACCTACGAGCAGTACTTC
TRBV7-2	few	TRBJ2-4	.	CASSPPTSSAKNIQYF	TGTGCCAGCAGCCCCCCTACTTCCTCCGCCAAAAACATTCAGTACTTC
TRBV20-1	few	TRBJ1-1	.	CSGVRNTEAFF	TGCAGTGGGGTGAGGAACACTGAAGCTTTCTTT
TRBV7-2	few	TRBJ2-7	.	CASSLGSGLNYEQYF	TGTGCCAGCAGCTTAGGATCGGGACTGAACTACGAGCAGTACTTC
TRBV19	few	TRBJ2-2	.	CASSVRSGRTPGELFF	TGTGCCAGTAGTGTCCGTTCGGGCCGGACGCCTGGGGAGCTGTTTTTT
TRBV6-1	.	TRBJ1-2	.	CASRKQGSGGYTF	TGTGCCAGCAGAAAACAGGGTTCAGGTGGCTACACCTTC
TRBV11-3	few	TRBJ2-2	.	CASSLDRTGELFF	TGTGCCAGCAGCTTAGATCGGACCGGGGAGCTGTTTTTT
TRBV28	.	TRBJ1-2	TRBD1	CASVPGQGYGYTF	TGTGCCAGTGTCCCGGGACAGGGGTATGGCTACACCTTC
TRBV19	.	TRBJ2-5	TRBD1	CASSGTGGLETQYF	TGTGCCAGTAGTGGGACAGGGGGCCTTGAGACCCAGTACTTC
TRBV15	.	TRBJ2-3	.	CATSQETGTDTQYF	TGTGCCACCAGCCAAGAGACTGGGACAGATACGCAGTATTTT
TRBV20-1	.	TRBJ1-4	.	CSAWEGQREKLFF	TGCAGTGCTTGGGAGGGGCAGCGTGAAAAACTGTTTTTT
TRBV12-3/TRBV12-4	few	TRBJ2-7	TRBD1	CASSLDGTGQEIYEQYF	TGTGCCAGCAGTTTAGACGGAACGGGACAGGAGATATACGAGCAGTACTTC
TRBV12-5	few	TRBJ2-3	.	CASGLVPDTQYF	TGTGCTAGTGGTTTGGTACCAGATACGCAGTATTTT
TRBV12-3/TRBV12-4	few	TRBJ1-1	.	CASSLVSIGNTEAFF	TGTGCCAGCAGTTTGGTTTCGATCGGGAACACTGAAGCTTTCTTT